Shown below are 12 T cell receptor beta chains from a single sample sequenced in a study of identical twins. TCRdb independently ran MiXCR on the 5' RACE reads; one entry per CDR3 protein. Here the sample spans hundreds of thousands of distinct CDR3 sequences, approximately 7.8% being singletons. The sample also formed part of further work on yellow fever vaccine responses in identical twins.

What was sequenced was CD8+ T cells sorted from blood. The receptors were gathered from a woman between 18 and 29 years old in good health.

This clonotype was seen a few times. The V call is TRBV7-3, the J call TRBJ2-1; D perhaps matches TRBD2 (6 bases). The CDR3 is 17 amino acids. V was shortened by 0 bases and J by 10 bases, with 22 bases between the two germline ends. CDR1 and CDR2 from the germline V gene are SGHTA and FQGTGA. The CDR3 DNA is TGTGCCAGCAGCTTAACGGCGAGCGGGTCGGTGGCCAACGAGCAGTTCTTC. It encodes CASSLTASGSVANEQFF. Full variable domain (outside the CDR3, taken from reference TRBV7-3 and TRBJ2-1): GAGVSQTPSNKVTEKGKYVELRCDPISGHTALYWYRQSLGQGPEFLIYFQGTGAADDSGLPNDRFFAVRPEGSVSTLKIQRTERGDSAVYLCASSLTASGSVANEQFFGPGTRLTVL.

The rearrangement joins TRBV24-1 to TRBJ2-3, with TRBD2 matching over 11 bases. Germline V lookup: CDR1 KGHDR, CDR2 SFDVKD. V was pared by 3 bases and J by 2 bases, with 6 bases of the junction left unmatched. This CDR3 is 17 amino acids long. The CDR3 DNA sequence: TGTGCCACCAGTGATCTTACTAGCGGGGGCCACACAGATACGCAGTATTTT. It is translated as CATSDLTSGGHTDTQYF.

This clonotype was seen only a few times. V and J are TRBV12-3 or TRBV12-4 and TRBJ2-2; D assignment may be TRBD1 or TRBD2 (5 bases each). V was cut by 7 bases and J by 2 bases, with 17 bases left in between. The CDR3 runs to 16 residues. This CDR3 reads CASTLPGTENTGELFF. For the CDR3, the DNA is TGTGCCAGCACCCTTCCCGGGACCGAAAACACCGGGGAGCTGTTTTTT.

CDR3 sequence reads: CASSDRDTHSGANVLTF. The CDR3 DNA reads TGTGCCAGCAGCGACCGGGACACCCACTCTGGGGCCAACGTCCTGACTTTC. The V call is TRBV13, the J call TRBJ2-6; a weak D match, TRBD1 (6 bases). Germline values: CDR1 PRHDT, CDR2 FYEKMQ (reference sequence). The V gene lost 5 bases and the J gene lost 0 bases, with 14 bases spanning the gap. The CDR3 has 17 amino acids.

This clonotype has at least ten counts. CDR3 nucleotide sequence: TGTGCCAGCAGTTACGGTCGGGGGTGGGAGCAGTACGTC. It yields the protein CASSYGRGWEQYV. The genes are TRBV6-5 and TRBJ2-7; TRBD2 is a possible D gene (6 bases). This CDR3 comprises 13 residues. V was cut by 2 bases and J by 7 bases, with 12 bases left in between. Germline V gene sequence: CDR1 MNHEY, CDR2 SVGAGI.

The rearrangement uses TRBV28 and TRBJ2-2, with D perhaps matching TRBD1 (6 bases). V was trimmed by 4 bases and J by 5 bases, leaving 11 bases between them. From germline, CDR1 is MDHEN and CDR2 SYDVKM. The CDR3 has 14 residues. The CDR3 DNA sequence: TGTGCCAGCAGTTACAGGGTCGGTACCGGGGAGCTGTTTTTT. Translation gives CASSYRVGTGELFF.

This clonotype was counted only a few times. V usage is TRBV4-2 and J usage is TRBJ2-1; TRBD2 matches 8 bases. The CDR3 runs to 17 residues. J was trimmed by 7 bases and V by 2 bases; bases with no gene match: 13. Germline CDR1 LGHNA, CDR2 YNFKEQ. CDR3 region: CASSQNGDASGHNEQFF. The CDR3 DNA is TGTGCCAGCAGCCAAAACGGGGATGCTAGCGGGCATAATGAGCAGTTCTTC.

This clonotype was found a few times. The CDR3 loop is CASNHVENANTGELFF. CDR3 sequence (DNA): TGTGCCAGCAACCACGTGGAGAACGCGAACACCGGGGAGCTGTTTTTT. The chain has TRBV12-3 or TRBV12-4 and TRBJ2-2; D remains unclear. The CDR3 sequence is 16 residues long. Trimming took off 7 bases at V and 0 bases at J, with 15 bases between the two ends.

This clonotype has ten or more counts. The V gene is TRBV7-9, the J gene TRBJ2-7; D is uncertain. V shed 8 bases and J shed 6 bases, with 8 bases lying between them. This CDR3 has 10 residues. Germline V CDR1 and CDR2: SEHNR, FQNEAQ (reference sequence). CDR3 DNA: TGTGCCAGCGGATCCCCCGAGCAGTACTTC. It specifies CASGSPEQYF.

The rearrangement joins TRBV12-2 to TRBJ2-7; the table gives TRBD1 as D, unverified against the DNA. TRBV12-2 has pseudogene status. This CDR3 comprises 17 residues. Here the CDR3 reads CASRSPHPGGPTYEQYV. CDR3 nucleotide sequence: TGTGCAAGTCGCTCCCCACACCCGGGGGGCCCCACCTACGAGCAGTACGTC.

This clonotype was seen repeatedly, ten times or more. The V gene is TRBV7-8, the J gene TRBJ2-7; 10 bases are a match to TRBD2. Germline CDR1 reads SGHVS; CDR2 reads FQNEAQ. Germline trimming cut 4 bases from V and 3 bases from J; bases unmatched to any gene: 3. This CDR3 contains 14 residues. The CDR3 here is CASSSGLADYEQYF. The DNA of the CDR3 is TGTGCCAGCAGCTCAGGACTAGCGGACTACGAGCAGTACTTC.

There are many counts of this clonotype. The chain couples TRBV14 to TRBJ2-5; TRBD2 matches 7 bases. V gave up 0 bases and J gave up 5 bases; unmatched junction bases: 3. The CDR3 consists of 14 residues. In germline, CDR1 is SGHDN, CDR2 FVKESK. For the CDR3, the DNA is TGTGCCAGCAGCCAAGAACTCGGGGGGGAGACCCAGTACTTC. Its protein product is CASSQELGGETQYF.